The 21 T cell receptor beta chains presented below share a single source sample, sequenced in a study of OX40 agonist ivuxolimab in advanced cancers. Profiling relied on immunoSEQ multiplex PCR, and the TCRdb table lists in-frame clones only, not all of them. The sample has some 19,000 clones, roughly four fifths seen once. Sequenced material: CD4+ or CD8+ T cells sorted from blood, taken in a trial of the OX40 agonist ivuxolimab. These receptors were collected from an adult with an advanced solid tumor such as melanoma, head and neck, liver or kidney cancer.

With respect to this clone: Additional DNA sequences in this sample encode the identical CDR3. DNA of the CDR3: TGCGCCAGCAGCTTGGCCGTGGGGGGTCTCGAGCAGTACTTC. Translating gives CASSLAVGGLEQYF. This chain joins TRBV5-1 and TRBJ2-7; D might be TRBD2 (6 bases). The V gene lost 0 bases and the J gene lost 6 bases, with 13 bases spanning the gap. The CDR3 length is 14 residues. Germline CDR1 is SGHRS and CDR2 is YFSETQ. The whole variable domain, filled in from reference TRBV5-1 and TRBJ2-7, reads KAGVTQTPRYLIKTRGQQVTLSCSPISGHRSVSWYQQTPGQGLQFLFEYFSETQRNKGNFPGRFSGRQFSNSRSEMNVSTLELGDSALYLCASSLAVGGLEQYFGPGTRLTVT.

This clone showed up just once. The chain is built from TRBV11-2 and TRBJ1-2, with 9 bases aligning to TRBD1. This CDR3 comprises 16 residues. J lost 8 bases, V lost 3 bases, and 13 bases had no gene match. Germline CDR1 SGHAT, CDR2 FQNNGV. CDR3: CASSLDRGLRVVGYTF. CDR3 nucleotides: TGTGCCAGCAGCTTGGACAGGGGATTAAGGGTTGTCGGCTACACCTTC.

The genes are TRBV28 and TRBJ1-6; D gene ambiguous. Germline CDR1 and CDR2: MDHEN and SYDVKM. Trimming stripped 9 bases from V and 7 bases from J, with 16 bases between. This CDR3 is built from 14 residues. In DNA form, the CDR3 reads TGTGCCAGTGGGTCCGAGACAATAAATTCACCCCTCCACTTT. Protein: CASGSETINSPLHF.

In this sample, this clone turned up a few times. The chain couples TRBV6-5 to TRBJ2-7; 7 nucleotides align to TRBD1. Germline CDR1 reads MNHEY; CDR2 reads SVGAGI. This CDR3 comprises 13 residues. With V trimmed by 6 bases and J by 7 bases, 9 bases remained unmatched. CDR3 sequence: CASRQRQGPEQYF. In DNA, the CDR3 is TGTGCCAGCAGGCAGCGACAGGGTCCTGAGCAGTACTTC.

The chain joins TRBV7-8 to TRBJ2-1, with 7 positions matching TRBD1. The germline V gene has CDR1 SGHVS and CDR2 FQNEAQ. Germline trimming cut 1 base from V and 4 bases from J; bases unmatched to any gene: 4. This CDR3 comprises 15 residues. CDR3 amino acids: CASSLGGGRYNEQFF. The DNA for the CDR3 is TGTGCCAGCAGCTTAGGAGGGGGCCGGTACAATGAGCAGTTCTTC. The full variable domain, in which reference TRBV7-8 and TRBJ2-1 provide the parts outside the CDR3, is GAGVSQSPRYKVAKRGQDVALRCDPISGHVSLFWYQQALGQGPEFLTYFQNEAQLDKSGLPSDRFFAERPEGSVSTLKIQRTQQEDSAVYLCASSLGGGRYNEQFFGPGTRLTVL.

The V call is TRBV28, the J call TRBJ1-1; D unclear. Trimming stripped 7 bases from V and 8 bases from J, with 14 bases between. The CDR3 loop spans 12 amino acids. Germline V gives CDR1 MDHEN, CDR2 SYDVKM. This chain's CDR3 is CASTPGPEEAFF. CDR3 coding DNA: TGTGCCAGCACCCCCGGTCCGGAGGAAGCTTTCTTT. The variable domain in full, with the rest retrieved from reference TRBV28 and TRBJ1-1, is DVKVTQSSRYLVKRTGEKVFLECVQDMDHENMFWYRQDPGLGLRLIYFSYDVKMKEKGDIPEGYSVSREKKERFSLILESASTNQTSMYLCASTPGPEEAFFGQGTRLTVV.

This clone appeared a single time. The genes are TRBV6-1 and TRBJ2-5; 8 nucleotides agree with TRBD2. The trim removed 3 bases at V and 2 bases at J, leaving 8 bases unmatched. The CDR3 has 16 amino acids. Germline CDR1 and CDR2: MNHNS and SASEGT. The CDR3 DNA follows: TGTGCCAGCAGTGATCTATTAGCGGGGTTGCAAGAGACCCAGTACTTC. Its translation: CASSDLLAGLQETQYF.

This clone was seen more than once but under ten times. The chain links TRBV28 to TRBJ1-2; D not certain. The CDR3 extends over 13 amino acids. Germline V lookup: CDR1 MDHEN, CDR2 SYDVKM. Deletions cut 3 bases from V and 0 bases from J, with 5 bases between. The CDR3 DNA follows: TGTGCCAGCAGTTTTGCCGCTAACTATGGCTACACCTTC. Its translation is CASSFAANYGYTF.

The chain joins TRBV18 to TRBJ2-1; D call uncertain. Trimming pared 2 bases from V and 4 bases from J, leaving 9 bases between. Germline CDR1 and CDR2: KGHSH and LQKENI. CDR3 length: 14 residues. CDR3 residues: CASSPIHGYNEQFF. The CDR3 DNA reads TGTGCCAGCTCACCAATTCACGGTTACAATGAGCAGTTCTTC.

The chain has TRBV28 and TRBJ1-2; no clear D gene. V gave up 6 bases and J gave up 8 bases, with 13 bases separating them. CDR1 and CDR2 from the germline V gene are MDHEN and SYDVKM. This CDR3 is built from 12 residues. Here the CDR3 DNA reads TGTGCCAGCAGCCTCCTTCAAGGGGGCTACACCTTC. Protein: CASSLLQGGYTF.

The chain carries TRBV28 and TRBJ1-5; D is undetermined. This CDR3 spans 14 amino acids. Trimming shortened V by 6 bases and J by 3 bases, and 12 bases separated the two germline ends. Per germline, CDR1 MDHEN and CDR2 SYDVKM. The DNA for the CDR3 is TGTGCCAGCAGCGGTGGACTTCTCAATCAGCCCCAGCATTTT. This sequence encodes CASSGGLLNQPQHF.

The gene calls are TRBV5-1 and TRBJ2-1, with D maybe TRBD1 (6 bases). Trimming pared 7 bases from V and 6 bases from J, leaving 11 bases between. Germline V CDR1 and CDR2: SGHRS, YFSETQ. The CDR3 spans 12 residues. The chain's CDR3 is CASSIQGNEQFF. The CDR3 bases are TGCGCCAGCTCGATACAGGGCAATGAGCAGTTCTTC.

This chain connects TRBV6-6 to TRBJ1-4; 12 bases line up with TRBD1. The CDR3 is made up of 15 amino acids. With 7 bases clipped from V and 7 bases from J, the junction kept 7 bases outside the gene matches. Germline V lookup: CDR1 MNHNY, CDR2 SVGAGI (reference sequence). This CDR3 reads CASTRDRGLSEKLFF. The CDR3 bases are TGTGCCAGCACCCGGGACAGGGGGCTATCTGAAAAACTGTTTTTT.

V and J are TRBV4-1 and TRBJ2-1, with unresolved D. Deletions cut 5 bases from V and 0 bases from J, with 8 bases between. Germline loops: CDR1 MGHRA, CDR2 YSYEKL. The CDR3 contains 14 residues. The chain's CDR3 is CASSGSSSYNEQFF. The DNA of the CDR3 is TGCGCCAGCAGCGGCAGTAGCTCCTACAATGAGCAGTTCTTC.

The chain has TRBV5-4 and TRBJ2-2, with D uncertain. V lost 6 bases, J lost 4 bases, and 16 bases lay in between. The CDR3 extends over 15 amino acids. CDR1 SGHNT and CDR2 YYREEE come from the germline V gene (reference sequence). CDR3 sequence (DNA): TGTGCCAGCACCCTGGGTGGGAAGGGCACCGGGGAGCTGTTTTTT. Protein product: CASTLGGKGTGELFF. Complete variable domain (other parts from reference TRBV5-4 and TRBJ2-2): ETGVTQSPTHLIKTRGQQVTLRCSSQSGHNTVSWYQQALGQGPQFIFQYYREEENGRGNFPPRFSGLQFPNYSSELNVNALELDDSALYLCASTLGGKGTGELFFGEGSRLTVL.

V gene TRBV28 combines with J gene TRBJ2-7; possibly TRBD1 or TRBD2 for D (5 bases each). V lost 7 bases, J lost 3 bases, and 10 bases lay in between. This CDR3 has 12 amino acids. The germline V gene has CDR1 MDHEN and CDR2 SYDVKM. The CDR3 reads CASTTGLYEQYF. For the CDR3, the DNA is TGTGCCAGCACCACGGGGCTCTACGAGCAGTACTTC.

The rearrangement links TRBV28 to TRBJ1-2; 7 bases match TRBD1. The CDR3 has 15 amino acids. The V gene end was trimmed by 6 bases and the J gene end by 4 bases; junction bases not matched to a gene: 11. Germline CDR1 is MDHEN and CDR2 is SYDVKM. The CDR3 nucleotides read TGTGCCAGCAGCCTCCTGAGGGGGCGAGTCTATGGCTACACCTTC. Translating gives CASSLLRGRVYGYTF.

This chain connects TRBV2 to TRBJ2-3, with D possibly TRBD2 on 5 matching bases. The V end was cut by 5 bases, the J end by 1 base, with 16 bases between. The length of the CDR3 is 16 residues. Germline loops: CDR1 SNHLY, CDR2 FYNNEI. The CDR3 DNA sequence: TGTGCCAGCAGTACTGCAGGAGGCGCGGGCACAGATACGCAGTATTTT. Translating it yields CASSTAGGAGTDTQYF.

The chain combines TRBV6-5 with TRBJ2-7; D perhaps matches TRBD1 (6 bases). The CDR3 sequence is 13 residues long. Germline values: CDR1 MNHEY, CDR2 SVGAGI. The V gene lost 6 bases and the J gene lost 2 bases, with 11 bases spanning the gap. For the CDR3, the DNA is TGTGCCAGCAGCCAGGGGCCGCCCTACGAGCAGTACTTC. It yields the protein CASSQGPPYEQYF.

V is TRBV7-3 and J is TRBJ1-5; D is possibly TRBD1 (5 bases). Trimming cost V 4 bases and J 4 bases, with 8 bases left between them. The CDR3 consists of 13 residues. Germline V CDR1 and CDR2: SGHTA, FQGTGA. The CDR3 reads CASSSQGNQPQHF. CDR3 sequence (DNA): TGTGCCAGCAGCTCTCAGGGTAATCAGCCCCAGCATTTT.

This chain links TRBV2 with TRBJ1-1; D not certain. The CDR3 length is 13 residues. V was clipped by 4 bases and J by 1 base, with 7 bases between them. Per the germline V gene, CDR1 is SNHLY and CDR2 is FYNNEI. Here the CDR3 reads CASSGNPNTEAFF. For the CDR3, the DNA is TGTGCCAGCAGTGGAAATCCGAACACTGAAGCTTTCTTT.